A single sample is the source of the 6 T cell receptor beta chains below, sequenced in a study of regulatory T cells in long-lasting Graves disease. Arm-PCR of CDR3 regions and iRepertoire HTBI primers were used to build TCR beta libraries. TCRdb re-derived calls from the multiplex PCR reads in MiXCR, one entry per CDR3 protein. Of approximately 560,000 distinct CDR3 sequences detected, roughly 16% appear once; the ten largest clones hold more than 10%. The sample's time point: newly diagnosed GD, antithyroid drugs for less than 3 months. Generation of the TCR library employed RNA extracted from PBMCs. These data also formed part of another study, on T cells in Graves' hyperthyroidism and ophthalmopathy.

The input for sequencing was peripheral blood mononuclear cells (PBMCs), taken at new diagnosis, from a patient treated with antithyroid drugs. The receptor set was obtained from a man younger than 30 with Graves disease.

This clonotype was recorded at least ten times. CDR3: CASRPDRGGSPLHF. The DNA for the CDR3 is TGTGCCAGCAGACCGGACAGGGGAGGTTCACCCCTCCACTTT. The V call is TRBV12-3 or TRBV12-4, the J call TRBJ1-6; 9 bases align to TRBD1. The CDR3 extends over 14 amino acids. V shed 6 bases, J shed 9 bases, and the junction held 6 bases outside the gene matches.

The CDR3 region has the DNA TGTGCCAGCAGCTTAGAAAATGAGCGGGTTCCTTCCGTTGAGCAGTTCTTC. Encoded protein: CASSLENERVPSVEQFF. The chain carries TRBV7-9 and TRBJ2-1, with a possible D match to TRBD2 (6 bases). The germline V gene has CDR1 SEHNR and CDR2 FQNEAQ (reference sequence). The CDR3 is 17 amino acids. Trimming took off 1 base at V and 9 bases at J, with 22 bases between the two ends.

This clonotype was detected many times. The CDR3 loop reads CASSYPTGVYPSGELFF. CDR3 in DNA: TGTGCCAGCAGTTACCCGACAGGGGTGTACCCTTCCGGGGAGCTGTTTTTT. V usage is TRBV6-2 or TRBV6-3 and J usage is TRBJ2-2; TRBD1 matches 8 bases. The V gene end was trimmed by 2 bases and the J gene end by 6 bases; junction bases not matched to a gene: 11. The CDR3 runs 17 residues. In germline, CDR1 is MNHEY, CDR2 SVGEGT.

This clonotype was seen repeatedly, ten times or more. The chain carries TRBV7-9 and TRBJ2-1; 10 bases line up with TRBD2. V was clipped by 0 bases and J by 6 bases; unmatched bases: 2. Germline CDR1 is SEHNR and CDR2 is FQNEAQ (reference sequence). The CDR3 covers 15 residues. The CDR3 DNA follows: TGTGCCAGCAGCTTAGCTCTAGCGGGAGCCAATGAGCAGTTCTTC. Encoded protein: CASSLALAGANEQFF.

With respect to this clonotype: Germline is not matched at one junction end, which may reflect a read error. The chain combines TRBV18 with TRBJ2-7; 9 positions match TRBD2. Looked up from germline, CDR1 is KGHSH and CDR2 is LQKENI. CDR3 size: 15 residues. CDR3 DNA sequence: TGTGCCAGCTCAATAGCGGGAGAAGGTTCCTACGAGCGGTACTTC. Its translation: CASSIAGEGSYERYF. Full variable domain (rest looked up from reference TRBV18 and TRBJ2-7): NAGVMQNPRHLVRRRGQEARLRCSPMKGHSHVYWYRQLPEEGLKFMVYLQKENIIDESGMPKERFSAEFPKEGPSILRIQQVVRGDSAAYFCASSIAGEGSYERYFGPGTRLTVT.

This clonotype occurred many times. CDR3 coding DNA: TGTGCCAGCAGCCGAGACAGGACGGGCCTCAGCAATCAGCCCCAGCATTTT. This codes for CASSRDRTGLSNQPQHF. V is TRBV3-1 and J is TRBJ1-5; tentatively, D is TRBD1 (6 bases). The CDR3 totals 17 residues. The germline V gene encodes CDR1 LGHDT and CDR2 YNNKEL (reference sequence). V was cut by 4 bases and J by 1 base, with 17 bases left in between.